Presented here are 29 T cell receptor beta chains from one specimen sequenced in a study of CD8+ T cells in alopecia areata. Sequencing relied on a cDNA template that was reverse transcribed from extracted RNA. Assay used: immunoSEQ multiplex PCR; TCRdb lists only in-frame clones, some missing. This sample has around 35,000 clones, with 45% to 55% found just once. About five patients' CD4+ populations were sorted into CD25+CD127- cells. Specimen: CD4+ Tregs sorted from blood. The receptors shown here come from a human donor with alopecia areata.

The rearrangement uses TRBV18 and TRBJ2-3; 9 nucleotides line up with TRBD1. Losses at the gene ends were 3 bases for V and 5 bases for J; bases not matched to a gene: 3. There are 14 residues in the CDR3. Germline V CDR1 and CDR2: KGHSH, LQKENI. DNA for the CDR3: TGTGCCAGCTCACCCCTGGACAGGGGAGATACGCAGTATTTT. Encoded protein: CASSPLDRGDTQYF.

This clone was counted a single time. The chain joins TRBV15 to TRBJ1-1; D is unclear. V shed 2 bases and J shed 3 bases, with 16 bases lying between them. CDR1 is LNHNV and CDR2 is YYDKDF in the germline V gene (reference sequence). The CDR3 has 16 residues. The CDR3 bases are TGTGCCACCAGCAGACCACTCTACAGTTCCTACACTGAAGCTTTCTTT. This sequence encodes CATSRPLYSSYTEAFF.

The V gene is TRBV29-1, the J gene TRBJ1-2; a weak D match, TRBD1 (6 bases). The CDR3 has 11 residues. CDR1 and CDR2 (germline): SQVTM, ANQGSEA. With 6 bases removed from V and 8 bases from J, the gap between germline ends came to 13 bases. The CDR3 DNA reads TGCAGCGTCGGTAAGGGGGACGGCTACACCTTC. Its translation is CSVGKGDGYTF.

This clone was recorded a few times. The chain joins TRBV7-6 to TRBJ2-2, with 7 bases fitting TRBD1. The trim removed 2 bases at V and 0 bases at J, leaving 12 bases unmatched. This CDR3 spans 19 amino acids. CDR1 and CDR2 (germline): SGHVS, FNYEAQ. CDR3 loop: CASSLNYPTQGANTGELFF. As DNA, the CDR3 is TGTGCCAGCAGCTTAAATTATCCGACGCAGGGGGCGAACACCGGGGAGCTGTTTTTT. Combining the CDR3 with reference TRBV7-6 and TRBJ2-2 gives the whole variable domain GAGVSQSPRYKVTKRGQDVALRCDPISGHVSLYWYRQALGQGPEFLTYFNYEAQQDKSGLPNDRFSAERPEGSISTLTIQRTEQRDSAMYRCASSLNYPTQGANTGELFFGEGSRLTVL.

Turning to this clone: In the same sample, other DNA sequences code for this CDR3. The chain is built from TRBV7-2 and TRBJ2-7; 8 bases align to TRBD1. The CDR3 covers 15 residues. J was trimmed by 0 bases and V by 5 bases; bases with no gene match: 6. Per germline, CDR1 SGHTA and CDR2 FQGNSA. The CDR3 region is CASSSRTGSSYEQYF. The CDR3 DNA reads as TGTGCCAGCAGCAGCCGGACAGGGAGCTCCTACGAGCAGTACTTC. The whole variable domain, filled in from reference TRBV7-2 and TRBJ2-7, reads GAGVSQSPSNKVTEKGKDVELRCDPISGHTALYWYRQSLGQGLEFLIYFQGNSAPDKSGLPSDRFSAERTGGSVSTLTIQRTQQEDSAVYLCASSSRTGSSYEQYFGPGTRLTVT.

The gene calls are TRBV5-1 and TRBJ2-5; 7 bases map to TRBD1. J lost 2 bases, V lost 2 bases, and 3 bases had no gene match. This CDR3 spans 14 amino acids. Germline CDR1 SGHRS, CDR2 YFSETQ. CDR3 residues: CASSLQGMQETQYF. As DNA, the CDR3 is TGCGCCAGCAGCTTACAGGGGATGCAAGAGACCCAGTACTTC.

This clone was observed a handful of times. The rearrangement uses TRBV7-2 and TRBJ2-3, with D perhaps being TRBD1 or TRBD2 (5 bases each). V gave up 5 bases and J gave up 2 bases, with 14 bases separating them. Germline V gene lookup returns CDR1 SGHTA and CDR2 FQGNSA. This CDR3 region has 15 residues. The CDR3 coding sequence is TGTGCCAGCAGCCGGGACGCCTCCAACACAGATACGCAGTATTTT. Amino acids: CASSRDASNTDTQYF. The full variable domain, completed using reference TRBV7-2 and TRBJ2-3, is GAGVSQSPSNKVTEKGKDVELRCDPISGHTALYWYRQSLGQGLEFLIYFQGNSAPDKSGLPSDRFSAERTGGSVSTLTIQRTQQEDSAVYLCASSRDASNTDTQYFGPGTRLTVL.

V is TRBV29-1 and J is TRBJ1-1; 7 positions match TRBD1. Trimming cost V 7 bases and J 0 bases; bases outside gene matches: 14. Germline loops: CDR1 SQVTM, CDR2 ANQGSEA. This CDR3 spans 16 amino acids. CDR3 DNA: TGCAGCGGGCGACCCGGGACAGTATCGCTGAACACTGAAGCTTTCTTT. This gives the protein CSGRPGTVSLNTEAFF.

Here the CDR3 reads CASSFRAGMHYEQYF. CDR3 nucleotides: TGTGCCAGCAGCTTCCGGGCAGGGATGCACTACGAGCAGTACTTC. The chain has TRBV5-6 and TRBJ2-7, with D perhaps TRBD1 (5 bases). Between the trimmed V and J ends, which lost 2 bases and 3 bases, there was a span of 15 bases. The CDR3 covers 15 residues. Germline V lookup: CDR1 SGHDT, CDR2 YYEEEE.

This chain links TRBV6-5 with TRBJ1-2, with D perhaps matching TRBD1 (5 bases). The V gene lost 0 bases and the J gene lost 3 bases, with 11 bases spanning the gap. CDR3 length: 15 amino acids. Germline assignment: CDR1 MNHEY and CDR2 SVGAGI. The CDR3: CASSYSLDSYYGYTF. CDR3 coding DNA: TGTGCCAGCAGTTACTCCCTTGACAGCTACTATGGCTACACCTTC.

Worth noting for this clone: One end of the junction is discordant with germline, which a read error may explain. V gene TRBV4-1 combines with J gene TRBJ2-7; D assignment may be TRBD1 or TRBD2 (5 bases each). Germline CDR1 is MGHRA and CDR2 is YSYEKL. CDR3 length equals 15 residues. CDR3 nucleotides: TGTGCCAGCAGCCAAGTGGGTCAGGGACGCTACGAGCAGTACTTC. It encodes CASSQVGQGRYEQYF.

The chain couples TRBV7-2 to TRBJ2-7; D is possibly TRBD1 or TRBD2 (5 bases each). The CDR3 loop spans 12 amino acids. The germline CDR1 and CDR2 sequences are SGHTA and FQGNSA. Between the trimmed V and J ends, which lost 5 bases and 7 bases, there was a span of 12 bases. The DNA of the CDR3 is TGTGCCAGCAGCCCCGGGGCTGGAGAGCAGTACTTC. This gives the protein CASSPGAGEQYF.

This clone has just a few counts. The V and J genes are TRBV18 and TRBJ2-1; 8 bases match TRBD2. J lost 9 bases, V lost 6 bases, and 13 bases had no gene match. Germline CDR1 reads KGHSH; CDR2 reads LQKENI. This CDR3 contains 15 residues. The CDR3: CASSLSSGRAGEQFF. The DNA of the CDR3 is TGTGCCAGCTCTTTATCTAGCGGGCGGGCCGGTGAGCAGTTCTTC.

This clone is classed as medium-sized. The chain uses TRBV7-2 and TRBJ1-4; D gene uncertain. The CDR3 totals 14 residues. Per the germline V gene, CDR1 is SGHTA and CDR2 is FQGNSA. V was clipped by 4 bases and J by 4 bases, with 10 bases between them. CDR3 loop: CASSSDGYNEKLFF. The DNA of the CDR3 is TGTGCCAGCAGCTCAGACGGATATAATGAAAAACTGTTTTTT.

The genes are TRBV5-5 and TRBJ2-5; 7 bases map to TRBD2. This CDR3 has 13 amino acids. The J segment lost 3 bases and the V segment lost 2 bases, leaving 1 base of the junction unmatched. Per the germline V gene, CDR1 is SGHKS and CDR2 is YYEKEE (reference sequence). The CDR3 loop reads CASSFAGEETQYF. In DNA form, the CDR3 reads TGTGCCAGCAGCTTTGCGGGAGAAGAGACCCAGTACTTC.

The chain has TRBV10-3 and TRBJ2-3; D unresolved. This CDR3 has 13 amino acids. Germline V gives CDR1 ENHRY, CDR2 SYGVKD. V lost 4 bases and J lost 4, with 9 bases in between. The CDR3 loop is CAISAIVADTQYF. CDR3 DNA: TGTGCCATCAGTGCAATAGTGGCAGATACGCAGTATTTT.

This sequence joins TRBV19 and TRBJ1-1, with 7 positions matching TRBD1. Trimming took 7 bases from V and 5 from J; bases not matched to a gene: 10. Germline CDR1 is LNHDA and CDR2 is SQIVND (reference sequence). This CDR3 contains 14 residues. Here the CDR3 reads CASTLTGESTEAFF. CDR3 in DNA: TGTGCCAGTACCCTTACAGGGGAGAGTACTGAAGCTTTCTTT. The variable domain in full, completed from reference TRBV19 and TRBJ1-1, reads DGGITQSPKYLFRKEGQNVTLSCEQNLNHDAMYWYRQDPGQGLRLIYYSQIVNDFQKGDIAEGYSVSREKKESFPLTVTSAQKNPTAFYLCASTLTGESTEAFFGQGTRLTVV.

The chain couples TRBV5-4 to TRBJ1-1; 7 bases align to TRBD1. Per germline, CDR1 SGHNT and CDR2 YYREEE (reference sequence). CDR3 length equals 15 residues. V trimming: 2 bases; J trimming: 1 base; junction bases outside the gene matches: 5. CDR3 sequence reads: CASSLRGRENTEAFF. The CDR3 DNA sequence: TGTGCCAGCAGCTTAAGGGGGCGGGAGAACACTGAAGCTTTCTTT.

The J gene is TRBJ2-7, the V gene TRBV7-3; no firm D call. The CDR3 runs to 18 residues. Germline CDR1 is SGHTA and CDR2 is FQGTGA. V dropped 2 bases and J dropped 0 bases, with 20 bases sitting between them. The CDR3 is CASSLSRMETNPSYEQYF. CDR3 sequence (DNA): TGTGCCAGCAGCTTATCCCGTATGGAAACCAATCCCTCCTACGAGCAGTACTTC.

The V call is TRBV7-3, the J call TRBJ2-2; 7 nucleotides match TRBD1. From germline, CDR1 is SGHTA and CDR2 FQGTGA. The V segment lost 8 bases and the J segment 3 bases; nucleotides outside the gene matches: 6. This CDR3 contains 14 residues. The DNA for the CDR3 is TGTGCCAGCCGACAGGGTTCGTACACCGGGGAGCTGTTTTTT. The encoded protein is CASRQGSYTGELFF.

The rearrangement uses TRBV30 and TRBJ2-5; 8 bases are a match to TRBD1. Gene TRBJ2-7 matches the end of the DNA better, so the J call may be wrong. Germline-derived CDR1 and CDR2 are GTSNPN and SVGIG (reference sequence). This CDR3 is 14 amino acids long. CDR3 DNA: TGTGCCTGGCGACTTCAGGGGGCTTATGACGAGCAGTACTTC. This encodes CAWRLQGAYDEQYF.

The chain is built from TRBV5-1 and TRBJ2-3; tentatively, D is TRBD1 (6 bases). This CDR3 contains 15 residues. V lost 4 bases and J 7 bases, leaving 19 bases between the germline ends. In germline, CDR1 is SGHRS, CDR2 YFSETQ. The CDR3 region is CASSPPERGYYTQYF. CDR3 coding DNA: TGCGCCAGCAGCCCACCCGAGAGGGGGTACTATACGCAGTATTTT.

This chain links TRBV7-2 with TRBJ2-5; 7 nucleotides agree with TRBD2. This CDR3 has 16 residues. With 5 bases clipped from V and 2 bases from J, the junction kept 11 bases outside the gene matches. Germline CDR1 reads SGHTA; CDR2 reads FQGNSA. The CDR3 bases are TGTGCCAGCAGCCCACCGACAGCGGGGCCACAAGAGACCCAGTACTTC. As protein: CASSPPTAGPQETQYF.

This chain joins TRBV5-1 and TRBJ1-2; 7 bases are a match to TRBD1. Germline V gene lookup returns CDR1 SGHRS and CDR2 YFSETQ. The V and J ends lost 1 base and 6 bases, in that order; junction bases with no gene match: 9. The CDR3 totals 15 residues. CDR3 sequence (DNA): TGCGCCAGCAGCTTGCGTGACAGGGAAGTGGATGGCTACACCTTC. The encoded protein is CASSLRDREVDGYTF.

The chain couples TRBV18 to TRBJ2-7; TRBD1 agrees at 9 bases. This CDR3 has 14 amino acids. Trimming removed 5 bases from V and 6 bases from J; junction bases left unmatched: 8. CDR1 and CDR2 from the germline V gene are KGHSH and LQKENI. CDR3 in DNA: TGTGCCAGCTCAGAGCTCGGGACAGGGTCCGAGCAGTACTTC. Translated: CASSELGTGSEQYF. The full variable domain, in which reference TRBV18 and TRBJ2-7 provide the parts outside the CDR3, is NAGVMQNPRHLVRRRGQEARLRCSPMKGHSHVYWYRQLPEEGLKFMVYLQKENIIDESGMPKERFSAEFPKEGPSILRIQQVVRGDSAAYFCASSELGTGSEQYFGPGTRLTVT.

This rearrangement joins TRBV27 to TRBJ2-1; the match to TRBD2 covers 8 bases. The J segment lost 7 bases and the V segment lost 9 bases, leaving 8 bases of the junction unmatched. CDR1 is MNHEY and CDR2 is SMNVEV in the germline V gene (reference sequence). The CDR3 runs to 13 residues. The CDR3 DNA reads TGTGCCAGTTGGCGGGGGGCCAAGAATGAGCAGTTCTTC. Amino acid sequence: CASWRGAKNEQFF.

V usage is TRBV4-3 and J usage is TRBJ2-1; TRBD2 agrees at 7 bases. Per the germline V gene, CDR1 is LGHNA and CDR2 is YSLEER. V shed 0 bases and J 8 bases; nucleotides not matched to a gene: 19. This CDR3 region has 19 residues. CDR3 sequence: CASSQDRYSRAGDIHEQFF. CDR3 coding DNA: TGCGCCAGCAGCCAAGACCGGTACTCGCGCGCGGGAGACATCCATGAGCAGTTCTTC.

This clone was seen only once. This rearrangement joins TRBV5-1 to TRBJ1-3; D is unresolved. The V end lost 4 bases, the J end lost 2 bases, and 13 bases lay between the germline ends. The germline CDR1 and CDR2 sequences are SGHRS and YFSETQ. This CDR3 spans 15 amino acids. In DNA, the CDR3 is TGCGCCAGCAGCCCTGGTTGGGGAGCTGGAAACACCATATATTTT. Protein sequence: CASSPGWGAGNTIYF.

This clone has more than one count but fewer than ten. V gene TRBV10-3 combines with J gene TRBJ2-7; the match to TRBD1 covers 9 bases. Per germline, CDR1 ENHRY and CDR2 SYGVKD. The ends lost 4 bases at V and 6 bases at J; junction bases unmatched: 4. This CDR3 contains 13 residues. The CDR3 loop is CAISGTGDGEQYF. DNA for the CDR3: TGTGCCATCAGTGGGACAGGGGATGGCGAGCAGTACTTC.